This T cell receptor (beta chain) was obtained from a study of T-cell reconstitution after alpha-beta-depleted transplantation in children. V gave up 4 bases and J gave up 6 bases; unmatched junction bases: 5. The germline gives CDR1 SGHRS, CDR2 YFSETQ. CDR3 length: 14 residues. Unique molecular identifiers were incorporated into the prepared TCRbeta library. TCRdb itself ran the PCR reads through MiXCR, one entry per CDR3 protein. The sample has hundreds of thousands of distinct CDR3 sequences, 13% seen once. The receptor comes from a human donor who donated a stem cell graft to a child with Fanconi anemia. This sequence joins TRBV5-1 and TRBJ2-1; 9 nucleotides agree with TRBD2. The sequences come from PBMCs, collected from the stem cell graft. CDR3 region: CASSATSGLNEQFF. DNA for the CDR3: TGCGCCAGCAGCGCGACTAGCGGACTCAATGAGCAGTTCTTC.